This T cell receptor (beta chain) originates from a study of blood T cell repertoires in COVID-19. About the study: Donors in the United States, Italy and Spain gave samples during acute or convalescent COVID-19. PBMCs, B-cell-depleted T cells, or T cells provided the cDNA or gDNA that made up the material.

Original analysis: Counts of nucleated cells, estimated from reference gene primer amplification, were obtained. Some clones are missing from TCRdb's copy, which holds only in-frame ones; the method was immunoSEQ multiplex PCR. The DNA gave D and trimming, while V, J and clone size come from that table. The data show about 90,000 clones, with more than 80% seen just once and over 9% held by the top ten. The V and J ends lost 0 bases and 7 bases, in that order; junction bases with no gene match: 3. This CDR3 contains 15 residues. Germline CDR1 reads SGHTA; CDR2 reads FQGNSA. V is TRBV7-2 and J is TRBJ2-1, with 10 bases lining up with TRBD2. Sequencing was done on a sample of peripheral blood. The TCR originated in a woman in her sixties or seventies with acute or convalescent COVID-19. CDR3 sequence reads: CASSLAGLAVNEQFF. CDR3 coding DNA: TGTGCCAGCAGCTTAGCAGGACTAGCGGTTAATGAGCAGTTCTTC.